This entry lists 20 T cell receptor beta chains sequenced from one sample in a study of beta chain features in type 1 diabetes. The sequenced template was cDNA made from the entire isolated RNA. TCRdb's table, derived via immunoSEQ multiplex PCR, lists solely in-frame clones and lacks some. The table has over 150,000 clones, around 8.5% seen once. Sequencing input: central memory CD4+ T cells from blood. The receptor set was obtained from a young man in good health.

The chain combines TRBV1 with TRBJ2-1; the D call in the table, TRBD2, was not verified against the DNA. TRBV1 is classified as a pseudogene. This CDR3 is 16 amino acids long. The CDR3 sequence: CTSSQLPDPDAGGQFF. The DNA of the CDR3 is TGCACCAGCAGCCAATTACCCGACCCAGACGCGGGGGGACAGTTCTTC.

The table lists this clone with a few counts. CDR3: CASSLQGAEDTQYF. Written as DNA, the CDR3 is TGTGCCAGCAGCTTACAGGGGGCGGAAGATACGCAGTATTTT. The chain has TRBV7-2 and TRBJ2-3; 8 bases map to TRBD1. J was trimmed by 5 bases and V by 2 bases; bases with no gene match: 3. The germline gives CDR1 SGHTA, CDR2 FQGNSA. This CDR3 has 14 residues.

There are a few counts of this clone. The chain carries TRBV19 and TRBJ1-5; D gene uncertain. Trimming stripped 3 bases from V and 2 bases from J, with 11 bases between. This CDR3 region has 15 residues. Germline V gives CDR1 LNHDA, CDR2 SQIVND (reference sequence). Written as DNA, the CDR3 is TGTGCCAGTAGTATGATGAGCGCAGGCAATCAGCCCCAGCATTTT. This codes for CASSMMSAGNQPQHF.

Ten or more counts support this clone. V is TRBV15 and J is TRBJ2-5, with TRBD2 matching over 8 bases. From germline, CDR1 is LNHNV and CDR2 YYDKDF (reference sequence). V was pared by 8 bases and J by 3 bases, with 5 bases of the junction left unmatched. The CDR3 has 13 residues. CDR3 nucleotides: TGTGCCACCGCGGTAGCGGGGAAAGAGACCCAGTACTTC. Translating gives CATAVAGKETQYF.

The table lists this clone with many counts. The DNA for the CDR3 is TGTGCCAGCAGTCCTCTAGCGGGAGTTTCCTACAATGAGCAGTTCTTC. Translation: CASSPLAGVSYNEQFF. The chain joins TRBV7-2 to TRBJ2-1; TRBD2 agrees at 10 bases. V lost 6 bases and J lost 1; bases outside the gene matches: 6. CDR1 SGHTA and CDR2 FQGNSA come from the germline V gene. This CDR3 contains 16 residues.

In its sample, this clone was seen a few times. The V gene is TRBV30, the J gene TRBJ2-1, with TRBD2 matching 8 bases. Germline V CDR1 and CDR2: GTSNPN, SVGIG (reference sequence). The junction had 8 bases not matched to a gene; V was cut back by 0 bases and J by 7 bases. The length of the CDR3 is 15 residues. The CDR3 DNA is TGTGCCTGGAGTGTACTACTAGCGGATTATAATGAGCAGTTCTTC. Its translation is CAWSVLLADYNEQFF.

The table lists this clone with a few counts. The chain carries TRBV9 and TRBJ2-7; TRBD2 matches at 8 bases. Germline CDR1 SGDLS, CDR2 YYNGEE. V trimming: 4 bases; J trimming: 2 bases; junction bases outside the gene matches: 8. CDR3 length: 15 residues. The CDR3 DNA is TGTGCCAGCAGCCCCCGGGCGGGAGGAACCTACGAGCAGTACTTC. This encodes CASSPRAGGTYEQYF.

This clone was recorded many times. An end of the junction does not agree with germline; a read error may underlie this. This chain connects TRBV9 to TRBJ1-4; tentatively, D is TRBD1 (5 bases). CDR1 and CDR2 (germline): SGDLS, YYNGEE. The CDR3 length is 14 residues. The CDR3 here is CASSPRGDNEILFF. In nucleotides, the CDR3 is TGTGCCAGCAGCCCGCGGGGGGATAATGAAATACTGTTTTTT.

The chain uses TRBV28 and TRBJ1-4; the D gene is possibly TRBD1 (6 bases). The CDR3 runs to 15 residues. From germline, CDR1 is MDHEN and CDR2 SYDVKM. Trimming took 8 bases from V and 0 from J, leaving 13 bases between them. CDR3 sequence: CASLRGGATNEKLFF. The CDR3 coding sequence is TGTGCCAGCCTTAGGGGGGGGGCAACTAATGAAAAACTGTTTTTT.

Worth noting for this clone: Distinct nucleotide sequences in the sample also encode this CDR3. The chain combines TRBV11-2 with TRBJ1-5; D unclear. This CDR3 spans 13 amino acids. Germline CDR1 reads SGHAT; CDR2 reads FQNNGV. V lost 0 bases, J lost 4 bases, and 4 bases lay in between. The CDR3 region has the DNA TGTGCCAGCAGCTTAGATCGGAATCAGCCCCAGCATTTT. Protein product: CASSLDRNQPQHF.

The V and J genes are TRBV21-1 and TRBJ2-7; TRBD2 is taken as the D call from the table, unchecked against the DNA. TRBV21-1 is a pseudogene locus. The length of the CDR3 is 14 residues. CDR3 in DNA: TGTGCCAGCAGCGCCTTCACTGTTTCCTACGAGCAGTACTTC. As protein: CASSAFTVSYEQYF.

The rearrangement links TRBV21-1 to TRBJ2-5; whether TRBD2, the table's D call, matches the DNA was not checked. TRBV21-1 is a documented pseudogene. The CDR3 covers 14 residues. The CDR3: CASSKMGCGETQYF. The CDR3 DNA sequence: TGTGCCAGCAGCAAAATGGGTTGCGGCGAGACCCAGTACTTC.

This chain connects TRBV15 to TRBJ2-5; D is ambiguous. The V gene lost 0 bases and the J gene lost 5 bases, with 13 bases spanning the gap. Looked up from germline, CDR1 is LNHNV and CDR2 is YYDKDF (reference sequence). The CDR3 runs 15 residues. In DNA, the CDR3 is TGTGCCACCAGCAGAGATCTATCGGTTGAGGAGACCCAGTACTTC. The encoded protein is CATSRDLSVEETQYF.

This clone was seen a few times. This rearrangement joins TRBV7-2 to TRBJ2-2; a weak D match, TRBD2 (5 bases). V lost 3 bases and J 4 bases, leaving 9 bases between the germline ends. Germline V gene lookup returns CDR1 SGHTA and CDR2 FQGNSA. This CDR3 is 14 amino acids long. The CDR3 protein is CASSFPRGTGELFF. CDR3 bases: TGTGCCAGCAGCTTCCCACGGGGCACCGGGGAGCTGTTTTTT.

The CDR3 coding sequence is TGTGCCAGCACCGAAATTTTAGCGGGGGGCACAGATACGCAGTATTTT. The encoded protein is CASTEILAGGTDTQYF. The J gene is TRBJ2-3, the V gene TRBV7-2; 9 bases are shared with TRBD2. This CDR3 is built from 16 residues. The trim removed 7 bases at V and 1 base at J, leaving 9 bases unmatched. Looked up from germline, CDR1 is SGHTA and CDR2 is FQGNSA.

J is TRBJ1-1 and V is TRBV28; 7 bases are shared with TRBD1. Germline V gene data show CDR1 as MDHEN and CDR2 as SYDVKM. The CDR3 has 15 amino acids. J gave up 1 base and V 5 bases, and 7 bases lay outside the gene matches. The DNA for the CDR3 is TGTGCCAGCAGTATACCGGGACAGACGAACACTGAAGCTTTCTTT. Protein sequence: CASSIPGQTNTEAFF. Full variable domain (outside the CDR3, taken from reference TRBV28 and TRBJ1-1): DVKVTQSSRYLVKRTGEKVFLECVQDMDHENMFWYRQDPGLGLRLIYFSYDVKMKEKGDIPEGYSVSREKKERFSLILESASTNQTSMYLCASSIPGQTNTEAFFGQGTRLTVV.

This clone came up a few times. The gene calls are TRBV11-3 and TRBJ2-1, with D tentatively TRBD1 (6 bases). CDR1 and CDR2 (germline): SGHNT, YENEEA. The CDR3 spans 14 residues. Trimming shortened V by 1 base and J by 6 bases, and 10 bases separated the two germline ends. The CDR3 coding sequence is TGTGCCAGCAGCTTAGGACAGGAAAGCAATGAGCAGTTCTTC. Amino acids: CASSLGQESNEQFF.

The V call is TRBV14, the J call TRBJ2-1; 13 positions agree with TRBD2. The J segment lost 4 bases and the V segment lost 4 bases, leaving 1 base of the junction unmatched. CDR3 length: 15 amino acids. The germline V gene encodes CDR1 SGHDN and CDR2 FVKESK. The CDR3 sequence: CASSRGLAGYNEQFF. CDR3 in DNA: TGTGCCAGCAGCCGGGGACTAGCGGGATACAATGAGCAGTTCTTC.

The chain employs TRBV5-1 and TRBJ2-3; 7 nucleotides agree with TRBD2. The V segment lost 0 bases and the J segment 0 bases; nucleotides outside the gene matches: 4. CDR3 length equals 16 residues. Germline CDR1 SGHRS, CDR2 YFSETQ. The CDR3 sequence is CASSLDPSGSTDTQYF. CDR3 DNA sequence: TGCGCCAGCAGCTTGGATCCTAGCGGCAGCACAGATACGCAGTATTTT.

The chain is built from TRBV7-2 and TRBJ2-1, with D possibly matching TRBD2 (6 bases). Germline V gene lookup returns CDR1 SGHTA and CDR2 FQGNSA. The CDR3 covers 16 residues. The ends were cut back, 5 bases at V and 4 bases at J, with 18 bases in the middle. CDR3 protein: CASSLVGDLGYNEQFF. CDR3 DNA: TGTGCCAGCAGCCTCGTAGGGGACTTGGGTTACAATGAGCAGTTCTTC.